These 7 T cell receptor beta chains were all obtained from the same sample, sequenced in a study of shared clonotypes between healthy human individuals (dated by TCRdb to 2020 to 2021). For the CD8 naive samples, CD45RO-negative cells were positively selected for CCR7, yielding a CD45RA+CCR7+ population from which TemRA cells were excluded. Receptor libraries were prepared by the immunoSEQ multiplex PCR assay. TCRdb obtained this table from immuneACCESS and retained in-frame rearrangements with V and J assigned. These tables miss some clones; where compared with another copy, unresolved V genes account for less than half of the shortfall, and the remainder is unexplained. The sample includes 550,000 to 650,000 clones, with approximately 96% observed a single time. The top ten clonotypes cover approximately 0.1% of the sample. The material sequenced was naive CD8+ T cells sorted from blood. The sample's cell subset or site label, in plain terms: CD45RA+CCR7+. These TCRs come from a woman in her thirties in good health.

The chain combines TRBV21-1 with TRBJ2-7; the table's D call, TRBD2, has no DNA check behind it. TRBV21-1 is noted as a pseudogene. CDR3 length: 18 amino acids. CDR3 in DNA: TGTGCCAGCAGCAAAAGCCCGGAGTCGTTTGCGAACTCCTACGAGCAGTACTTC. Translation gives CASSKSPESFANSYEQYF.

This chain connects TRBV27 to TRBJ2-2; TRBD1 is a possible D gene (5 bases). The CDR3 runs to 14 residues. CDR1 and CDR2 from the germline V gene are MNHEY and SMNVEV (reference sequence). The ends were cut back, 6 bases at V and 4 bases at J, with 12 bases in the middle. The CDR3 loop reads CASSNRQITGELFF. As DNA, the CDR3 is TGTGCCAGCAGCAACCGACAGATCACCGGGGAGCTGTTTTTT.

This chain connects TRBV4-1 to TRBJ1-5, with 12 positions matching TRBD1. Per the germline V gene, CDR1 is MGHRA and CDR2 is YSYEKL. The V segment lost 4 bases and the J segment 6 bases; nucleotides outside the gene matches: 7. The CDR3 has 16 residues. The CDR3 DNA follows: TGCGCCAGCAGCCTAACCGGGACAGGGGGCCGTCAGCCCCAGCATTTT. Translated: CASSLTGTGGRQPQHF.

The chain has TRBV5-8 and TRBJ2-1; D gene unclear. CDR3 length: 14 residues. Germline values: CDR1 SGHTS, CDR2 YDEGEE. V shed 4 bases and J shed 3 bases, with 11 bases lying between them. The CDR3 sequence is CASSPGRVYNEQFF. The CDR3 region has the DNA TGTGCCAGCAGCCCAGGACGGGTCTACAATGAGCAGTTCTTC.

This chain links TRBV4-1 with TRBJ2-3, with D perhaps given as TRBD1 or TRBD2 (5 bases each). V gave up 6 bases and J gave up 2 bases, with 21 bases separating them. The CDR3 loop spans 17 amino acids. The V gene's germline CDR1 is MGHRA and CDR2 YSYEKL. The CDR3 loop reads CASRFRGTADPTDTQYF. The CDR3 DNA sequence: TGCGCCAGCAGGTTTAGAGGGACGGCAGATCCCACAGATACGCAGTATTTT.

In its sample, this clone was seen once. This chain uses TRBV10-3 with TRBJ2-7; a possible D gene is TRBD1 (7 bases). This CDR3 has 17 amino acids. V was shortened by 0 bases and J by 1 base, with 16 bases between the two germline ends. The germline V gene encodes CDR1 ENHRY and CDR2 SYGVKD. The CDR3 region has the DNA TGTGCCATCAGTGAGTCTTTAAGGGCAGGGGGGTCCTACGAGCAGTACTTC. It codes for CAISESLRAGGSYEQYF.

J is TRBJ2-7 and V is TRBV10-3; D may be TRBD2 (6 bases). CDR3 length: 15 amino acids. Deletions cut 6 bases from V and 4 bases from J, with 19 bases between. CDR1 is ENHRY and CDR2 is SYGVKD in the germline V gene. CDR3 DNA: TGTGCCATCAGCTCCCTAGGAGGGGATGGGTACGAGCAGTACTTC. Translated, it gives CAISSLGGDGYEQYF.